The rows below give T cell receptor beta chains drawn from one sample of a study of blood T cells in healthy people across ages. TCRdb called the 5' RACE reads again in MiXCR, with one record for every CDR3 protein. The sample has 800,000 to 1,300,000 distinct CDR3 sequences; almost 25% are singletons. These data also formed part of another study, on T cells of mothers and their children.

The specimen was blood. These receptors were obtained from a girl aged 2-15 years in good health. Each CDR3 is given with its conserved first and last residue. D genes are given only for firm matches. The size entry is marked missing in some rows and otherwise reads once, few, many or a size class.

clone_size j_call d_call cdr3_length v_call cdr3_aa cdr3_nt
few TRBJ2-7 TRBD2 17 TRBV7-2 CASSLRITSGRAYEQYF TGTGCCAGCAGCTTAAGGATCACTAGCGGGAGGGCCTACGAGCAGTACTTC
NA TRBJ2-3 TRBD2 16 TRBV15 CASGSGGAFYEDTQYF TGTGCCTCAGGGAGCGGGGGGGCATTTTACGAAGATACGCAGTATTTT
NA TRBJ1-1 NA 19 TRBV7-9 CASSLFRKVLGRIDTEAFF TGTGCCAGCAGCTTATTTAGGAAGGTCCTGGGACGTATCGACACTGAAGCTTTCTTT
few TRBJ2-2 TRBD1 15 TRBV6-5 CASKPGQGPSGELFF TGTGCCAGCAAACCGGGACAGGGTCCTTCCGGGGAGCTGTTTTTT
NA TRBJ2-3 TRBD2 15 TRBV4-1 CASAATSGYTDTQYF TGCGCCAGCGCCGCTACTAGCGGTTACACAGATACGCAGTATTTT
NA TRBJ1-2 NA 13 TRBV2 CASSEGGLGGYTF TGTGCCAGCAGTGAAGGGGGTCTTGGCGGCTACACCTTC
NA TRBJ2-1 NA 14 TRBV9 CASSAPGGVNEQFF TGTGCCAGCAGCGCCCCCGGAGGGGTCAATGAGCAGTTCTTC
once TRBJ2-3 NA 15 TRBV6-2/TRBV6-3 CASSPRRAFTDTQYF TGTGCCAGCAGTCCCAGGCGGGCTTTCACAGATACACAGTATTTT
NA TRBJ1-1 NA 12 TRBV5-4 CTSMSGGTEAFF TGTACCAGCATGTCTGGGGGCACTGAAGCTTTCTTT
few TRBJ2-1 TRBD1 14 TRBV28 CASTSGTGVNEQFF TGTGCCAGCACCTCTGGGACAGGGGTTAATGAGCAGTTCTTC